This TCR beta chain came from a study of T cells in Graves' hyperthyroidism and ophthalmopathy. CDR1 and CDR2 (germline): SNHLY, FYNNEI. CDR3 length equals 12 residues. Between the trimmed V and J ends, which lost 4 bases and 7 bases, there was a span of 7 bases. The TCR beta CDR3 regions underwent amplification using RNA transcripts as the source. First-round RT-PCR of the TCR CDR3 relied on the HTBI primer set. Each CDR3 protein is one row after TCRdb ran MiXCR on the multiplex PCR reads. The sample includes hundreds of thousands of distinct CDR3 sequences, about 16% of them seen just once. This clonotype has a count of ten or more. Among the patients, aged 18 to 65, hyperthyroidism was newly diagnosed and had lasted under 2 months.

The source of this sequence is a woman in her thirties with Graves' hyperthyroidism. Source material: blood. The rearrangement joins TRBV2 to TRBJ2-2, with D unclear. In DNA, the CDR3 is TGTGCCAGCAGTGGTCAACTCGGGGAGCTGTTTTTT. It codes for CASSGQLGELFF.